A selection of T cell receptor beta chains follows, all from one sample in a study of T cells after yellow fever vaccination. MiXCR was run by TCRdb on the 5' RACE reads, yielding one entry per CDR3 protein. The sample carries around 530,000 distinct CDR3 sequences, approximately 16% recorded once. The starting material was PBMCs, obtained around 5 days after the first yellow fever vaccination. The receptors come from a man aged 18 to 29 who received the YFV17D yellow fever vaccine. Each CDR3 is given without its conserved first and last residue. Fields, in order: D gene, clone size, V gene, J gene, CDR3 protein. The D gene is left open where the match is weak. Expanded clones are given a class, and other clones once, few, many or no size at all.

-,few,TRBV7-8,TRBJ2-1,ASSPRPGGPRHYNEQF
-,few,TRBV10-3,TRBJ1-6,AISRQEYNSPLH
TRBD2,few,TRBV24-1,TRBJ2-3,ATSKGGGYTDTQY
-,-,TRBV4-3,TRBJ2-1,ASSQGRGGYNEQF
TRBD1,many,TRBV5-5,TRBJ1-2,ASSPDRDGYT
-,-,TRBV25-1,TRBJ2-1,ASSSRGLADNEQF
TRBD2,-,TRBV28,TRBJ2-1,ASKGGGAHNEQF
-,many,TRBV5-1,TRBJ1-1,ASSLGGGWDTEAF
TRBD1,-,TRBV4-1,TRBJ1-1,ASSQSTGMAEAF
-,-,TRBV11-2,TRBJ2-7,ASSEPWRGSYEQY
-,few,TRBV18,TRBJ1-1,ASSPVVGVRNTEAF
-,few,TRBV5-1,TRBJ2-6,ASSFQDTGANVLT
TRBD1,-,TRBV27,TRBJ2-3,ASSYSTGEVDTQY
-,few,TRBV20-1,TRBJ1-3,SAANSGNTIY
-,-,TRBV5-1,TRBJ2-5,ASSFRGEEPQY
-,-,TRBV5-1,TRBJ2-3,ASIGGDARTDTQY
-,-,TRBV6-5,TRBJ1-5,ASSYHSGFQPQH
-,once,TRBV11-2,TRBJ1-3,ASSHVGNTIY
TRBD2,many,TRBV3-1,TRBJ2-1,ASSQVAGGYNEQF
-,-,TRBV5-6,TRBJ1-1,ASNGPFEKGEAF
-,many,TRBV5-6,TRBJ1-6,ASSLAGRVNSPLH
-,-,TRBV5-5,TRBJ1-5,ASSSGPLSQPQH
TRBD1,-,TRBV6-2/TRBV6-3,TRBJ1-2,ASRTPGQGYGYT
-,-,TRBV12-3/TRBV12-4,TRBJ2-3,ASSFSGATDTQY
TRBD2,few,TRBV7-3,TRBJ2-1,ASSFQAGGQNEQF